Sequencing of this T cell receptor beta chain was carried out in a study of blood T cell repertoires in COVID-19. Study at large: Sites in the United States, Italy and Spain provided acute and convalescent COVID-19 samples.

Some clones are missing from TCRdb's copy, which holds only in-frame ones; the method was immunoSEQ multiplex PCR. The sample contains around 160,000 clones, almost 85% of which appear only once. The CDR3 consists of 14 residues. The J segment lost 5 bases and the V segment lost 1 base, leaving 2 bases of the junction unmatched. CDR1 SGHAT and CDR2 FQNNGV come from the germline V gene. Source material: peripheral blood. The TCR comes from a human donor with acute or convalescent COVID-19. The donor label of this sample is uncertain. V usage is TRBV11-2 and J usage is TRBJ2-1, with 7 positions matching TRBD2. DNA of the CDR3: TGTGCCAGCAGCTTAGCGGGGGGAAACAATGAGCAGTTCTTC. It is translated as CASSLAGGNNEQFF.